This T cell receptor beta chain is drawn from a study of monozygotic twins with inflammatory bowel disease. The CDR3 totals 14 residues. Germline lookup yields CDR1 SEHNR and CDR2 FQNEAQ (reference sequence). TCRdb reprocessed the 5' RACE reads, with one entry per CDR3 protein and no DNA. The table gives around 370,000 distinct CDR3 sequences; the top ten clones make up roughly 2.6% of it. On this clonotype: Antigen specificity is unknown.

Overall study results and limits: For IBD, no single strong associated signal or clonotype was supported. Especially with disease activity, IBD patients shared fewer clonotypes with others than healthy twins did.

The TCR comes from a human donor with ulcerative colitis or Crohn's disease, or a healthy co-twin of an affected twin (not recorded which). The chain uses TRBV7-9 and TRBJ2-4; TCRdb picks TRBD1, but there is no DNA to check that call. The sequencing sample was made of blood. Here the CDR3 reads CASSLSGGGHIQYF.